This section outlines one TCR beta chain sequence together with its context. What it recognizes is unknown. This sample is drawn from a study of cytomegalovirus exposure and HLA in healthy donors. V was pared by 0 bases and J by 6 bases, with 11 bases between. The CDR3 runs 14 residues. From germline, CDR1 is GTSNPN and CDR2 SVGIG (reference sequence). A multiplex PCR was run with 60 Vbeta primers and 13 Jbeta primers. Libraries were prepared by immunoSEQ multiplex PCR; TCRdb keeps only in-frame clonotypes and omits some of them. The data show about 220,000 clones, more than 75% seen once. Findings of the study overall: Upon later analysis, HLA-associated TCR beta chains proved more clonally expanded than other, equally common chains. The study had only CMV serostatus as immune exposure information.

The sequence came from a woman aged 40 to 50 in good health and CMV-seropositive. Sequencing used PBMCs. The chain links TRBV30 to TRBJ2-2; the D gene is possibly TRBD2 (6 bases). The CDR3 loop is CAWSVGGTAGELFF. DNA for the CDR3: TGTGCCTGGAGTGTGGGCGGGACTGCCGGGGAGCTGTTTTTT.